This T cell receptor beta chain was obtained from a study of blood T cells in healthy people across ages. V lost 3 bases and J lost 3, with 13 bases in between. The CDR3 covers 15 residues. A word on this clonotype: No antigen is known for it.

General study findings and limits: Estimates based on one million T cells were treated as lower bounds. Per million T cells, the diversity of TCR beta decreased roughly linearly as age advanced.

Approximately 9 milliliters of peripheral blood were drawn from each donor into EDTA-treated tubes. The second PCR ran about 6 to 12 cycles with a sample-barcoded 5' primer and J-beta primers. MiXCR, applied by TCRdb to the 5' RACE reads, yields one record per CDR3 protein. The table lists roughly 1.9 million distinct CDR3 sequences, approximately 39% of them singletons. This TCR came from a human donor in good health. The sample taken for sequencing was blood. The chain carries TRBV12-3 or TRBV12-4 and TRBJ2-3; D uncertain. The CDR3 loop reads CASSFFGEGTDTQYF. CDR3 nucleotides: TGTGCCAGCAGTTTTTTTGGGGAAGGTACAGATACGCAGTATTTT.